This T cell receptor (beta chain) is from a study of T cells in Graves' hyperthyroidism and ophthalmopathy. The CDR3 regions of TCR beta were amplified from RNA transcripts. First-round RT-PCR of the TCR CDR3 relied on the HTBI primer set. TCRdb redid the calling of the multiplex PCR reads with MiXCR, one entry per CDR3 protein. Among about 740,000 distinct CDR3 sequences, around 13% were seen once, and the ten largest hold roughly a tenth. CDR3 length: 12 amino acids. CDR1 and CDR2 from the germline V gene are LNHDA and SQIVND (reference sequence). With 9 bases removed from V and 2 bases from J, the gap between germline ends came to 10 bases.

Sequencing was performed on blood. The chain employs TRBV19 and TRBJ2-5; possible D gene TRBD1, 6 bases. The source of this sequence is a woman younger than 35 with Graves' hyperthyroidism. CDR3 in DNA: TGTGCCAGCGGGACACCTCAAGAGACCCAGTACTTC. This codes for CASGTPQETQYF.